The 3 T cell receptor beta chains below come from one sample, sequenced in a study of glioma-infiltrating T cells after dendritic cell vaccination. Sequencing used immunoSEQ multiplex PCR; TCRdb keeps in-frame clones, though not all of them. The repertoire holds approximately 85,000 clones, around 85% seen once, with over 6.5% in the top ten. Time point in this sample: after dendritic cell vaccination, including at tumor progression/relapse. Source: blood, taken after dendritic cell vaccination. The receptor set was obtained from a human donor with glioblastoma.

The rearrangement joins TRBV27 to TRBJ2-7; 12 bases agree with TRBD2. The CDR3 is made up of 16 amino acids. Germline V gene sequence: CDR1 MNHEY, CDR2 SMNVEV (reference sequence). V gave up 7 bases and J gave up 0 bases; unmatched junction bases: 7. The CDR3, as DNA: TGTGCCAGCACACCGCTGACTAGCGGGAGCTCCTACGAGCAGTACTTC. It specifies CASTPLTSGSSYEQYF.

The V call is TRBV7-2, the J call TRBJ2-2; 7 nucleotides match TRBD1. The CDR3 runs 15 residues. Per the germline V gene, CDR1 is SGHTA and CDR2 is FQGNSA. Trimming cost V 5 bases and J 5 bases; bases outside gene matches: 8. CDR3 bases: TGTGCCAGCAGCCTGACGGACAGGATGACCGGGGAGCTGTTTTTT. This gives the protein CASSLTDRMTGELFF.

The rearrangement joins TRBV5-6 to TRBJ1-2, with 7 bases fitting TRBD1. Germline assignment: CDR1 SGHDT and CDR2 YYEEEE. The junction had 3 bases not matched to a gene; V was cut back by 2 bases and J by 2 bases. This CDR3 region has 14 residues. DNA for the CDR3: TGTGCCAGCAGCTTCACAGGGGTAAACTATGGCTACACCTTC. Its protein product is CASSFTGVNYGYTF.